The sequence of this T cell receptor (beta chain) was determined in a study of identical twins. Study results and limitations: Alpha sequences out of frame and shared by twins had excess low generation probability. Invariant T cells like MAIT and iNKT could partly confound the zero-insertion analyses. Insertions were reduced in abundant cord blood beta clonotypes but not in memory repertoires. Modeled out-of-frame TCR alpha sharing in monozygotic twins fell below observed levels.

Germline CDR1 reads SQVTM; CDR2 reads ANQGSEA. The CDR3 sequence is 12 residues long. The ends lost 7 bases at V and 7 bases at J; junction bases unmatched: 4. This clonotype has ten or more counts. Its antigen is not identified. TCRdb re-called the 5' RACE reads through MiXCR, storing one row per CDR3 protein. The table includes approximately 220,000 distinct CDR3 sequences, around 10% detected once. The receptor was isolated from a woman between 18 and 29 years old in good health. The chain is built from TRBV29-1 and TRBJ2-7; 13 bases map to TRBD2. Sequencing input: memory (CD45RO+) T cells sorted from blood. The CDR3 reads CSAGLAGVEQYF. Written as DNA, the CDR3 is TGCAGCGCCGGACTAGCGGGGGTTGAGCAGTACTTC.